This T cell receptor beta chain was recovered during a study of blood T cell repertoires in COVID-19. Study context: The United States, Italy and Spain supplied acute and convalescent COVID-19 samples.

The CDR3 spans 15 residues. Germline CDR1 is MNHEY and CDR2 is SVGAGI. The V and J ends lost 6 bases and 3 bases, in that order; junction bases with no gene match: 6. This clone was picked up a small number of times. Clones were sequenced by immunoSEQ multiplex PCR, and TCRdb holds only the in-frame ones, with some missing. The profile covers just under 30,000 clones, with roughly nine tenths appearing a single time and 24% taken by the ten largest. The rearrangement joins TRBV6-5 to TRBJ2-2, with TRBD2 identical over 8 bases. Specimen: peripheral blood. This receptor was taken from a human donor with active COVID-19. The donor label of this sample is uncertain. CDR3: CASRAGGMYTGELFF. CDR3 sequence (DNA): TGTGCCAGCAGGGCGGGGGGCATGTACACCGGGGAGCTGTTTTTT.